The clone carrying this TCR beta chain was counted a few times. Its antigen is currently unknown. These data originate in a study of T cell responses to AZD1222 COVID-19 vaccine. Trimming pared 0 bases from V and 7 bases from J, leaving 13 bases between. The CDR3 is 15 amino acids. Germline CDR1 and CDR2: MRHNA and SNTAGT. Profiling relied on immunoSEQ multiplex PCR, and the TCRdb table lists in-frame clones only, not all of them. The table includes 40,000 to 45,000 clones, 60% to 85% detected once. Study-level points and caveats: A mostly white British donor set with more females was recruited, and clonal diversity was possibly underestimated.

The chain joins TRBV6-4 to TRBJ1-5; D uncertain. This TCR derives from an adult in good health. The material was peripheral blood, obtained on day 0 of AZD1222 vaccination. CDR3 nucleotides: TGTGCCAGCAGTGACTCTTCCTCGGGCGGGCAGCCCCAGCATTTT. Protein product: CASSDSSSGGQPQHF.